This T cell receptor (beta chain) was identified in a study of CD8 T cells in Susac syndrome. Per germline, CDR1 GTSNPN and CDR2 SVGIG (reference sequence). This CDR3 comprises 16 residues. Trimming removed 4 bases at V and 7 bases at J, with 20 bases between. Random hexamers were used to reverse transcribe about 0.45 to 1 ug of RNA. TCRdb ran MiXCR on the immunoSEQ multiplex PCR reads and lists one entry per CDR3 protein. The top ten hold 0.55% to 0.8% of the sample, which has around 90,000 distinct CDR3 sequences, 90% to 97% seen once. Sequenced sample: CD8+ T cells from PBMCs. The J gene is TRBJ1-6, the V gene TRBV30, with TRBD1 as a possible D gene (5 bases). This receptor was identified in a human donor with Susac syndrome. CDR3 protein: CAWTGVLGVGNSPLHF. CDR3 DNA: TGTGCCTGGACCGGCGTCTTGGGGGTCGGGAATTCACCCCTCCACTTT.